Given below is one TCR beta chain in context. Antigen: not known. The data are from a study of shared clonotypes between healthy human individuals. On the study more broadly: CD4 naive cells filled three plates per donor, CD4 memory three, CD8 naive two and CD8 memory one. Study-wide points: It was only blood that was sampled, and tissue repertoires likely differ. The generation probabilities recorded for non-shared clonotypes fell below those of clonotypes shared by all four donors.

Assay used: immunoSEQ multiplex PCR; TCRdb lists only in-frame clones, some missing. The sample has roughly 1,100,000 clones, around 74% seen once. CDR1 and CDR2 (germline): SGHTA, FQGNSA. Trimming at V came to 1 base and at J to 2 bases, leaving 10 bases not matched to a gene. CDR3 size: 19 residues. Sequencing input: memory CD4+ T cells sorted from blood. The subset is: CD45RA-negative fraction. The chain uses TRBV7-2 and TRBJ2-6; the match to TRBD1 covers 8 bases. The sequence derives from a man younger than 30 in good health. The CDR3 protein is CASSLDMDRVATGANVLTF. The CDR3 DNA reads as TGTGCCAGCAGCTTAGATATGGACAGGGTGGCGACTGGGGCCAACGTCCTGACTTTC.